These 27 T cell receptor beta chains share one sample of origin, sequenced in a study of T cell repertoires in cytomegalovirus infection. TCRdb re-called the reads through MiXCR, storing one row per CDR3 protein. The repertoire holds more than 350,000 distinct CDR3 sequences, with 31% as singletons. The sequencing input was PBMCs. These receptors were collected from a human donor in good health (CMV status not recorded). Some clones in this sample may be carry-over from other donors' samples.

About this clonotype itself: A read error may explain this, as a much larger clone is one base away. The gene calls are TRBV7-8 and TRBJ2-7, with 13 bases lining up with TRBD2. With 5 bases clipped from V and 7 bases from J, the junction kept 5 bases outside the gene matches. The CDR3 sequence is 14 residues long. Germline CDR1 reads SGHVS; CDR2 reads FQNEAQ. The CDR3 here is CASSKLAGGGEQYF. CDR3 in DNA: TGTGCCAGCAGCAAACTAGCGGGGGGGGGGGAGCAGTACTTC.

The CDR3 coding sequence is TGTGCCAGCAGTTCCCGGGGGAACAGCAATCAGCCCCAGCATTTT. Translation: CASSSRGNSNQPQHF. This chain uses TRBV6-5 with TRBJ1-5; possible D gene TRBD1, 5 bases. The germline V and J ends were trimmed by 4 bases and 1 base, with 11 bases remaining between them. Germline lookup yields CDR1 MNHEY and CDR2 SVGAGI. This CDR3 has 15 residues.

This clonotype was observed a few times. This chain uses TRBV28 with TRBJ2-3; D may be TRBD1 (6 bases). From germline, CDR1 is MDHEN and CDR2 SYDVKM. This CDR3 spans 12 amino acids. V was shortened by 8 bases and J by 3 bases, with 9 bases between the two germline ends. The CDR3 here is CASRGQTDTQYF. Here the CDR3 DNA reads TGTGCCAGCCGTGGACAGACAGATACGCAGTATTTT. Using reference TRBV28 and TRBJ2-3 for the parts outside the CDR3, the full variable domain is DVKVTQSSRYLVKRTGEKVFLECVQDMDHENMFWYRQDPGLGLRLIYFSYDVKMKEKGDIPEGYSVSREKKERFSLILESASTNQTSMYLCASRGQTDTQYFGPGTRLTVL.

There are a few counts of this clonotype. The J gene is TRBJ1-2, the V gene TRBV7-8; the D is unclear. V gave up 1 base and J gave up 5 bases, with 14 bases separating them. Per germline, CDR1 SGHVS and CDR2 FQNEAQ. This CDR3 region has 15 residues. The CDR3 nucleotides read TGTGCCAGCAGCTTAGGGACGGTTCCTGATTATGGCTACACCTTC. This sequence encodes CASSLGTVPDYGYTF.

A word on this clonotype: This likely comes from a read error, as the CDR3 has no conserved phenylalanine or tryptophan at its end. The J gene is TRBJ1-1, the V gene TRBV6-6; D is possibly TRBD1 (5 bases). Trimming left V 10 bases short and J 7 bases short, with 22 bases between. Germline-derived CDR1 and CDR2 are MNHNY and SVGAGI (reference sequence). The CDR3 loop spans 14 amino acids. The CDR3 here is CANRDGLMDHEAFV. The CDR3 DNA is TGTGCCAACCGGGACGGATTGATGGACCATGAAGCTTTCGTT.

Comments on this clonotype: Compared with germline, one end of the junction differs, possibly owing to a read error. This chain joins TRBV5-4 and TRBJ2-2; TRBD1 agrees at 8 bases. Germline V lookup: CDR1 SGHNT, CDR2 YYREEE (reference sequence). The CDR3 runs to 15 residues. The DNA of the CDR3 is TGTGCCAGCAGCTTGTCCCAGGGGGCTGGCGGGGATCTGTTTTTT. This gives the protein CASSLSQGAGGDLFF.

The chain carries TRBV9 and TRBJ2-6; D remains unclear. Trimming left V 3 bases short and J 0 bases short, with 16 bases between. The germline gives CDR1 SGDLS, CDR2 YYNGEE. CDR3 size: 18 residues. In nucleotides, the CDR3 is TGTGCCAGCAGCGCTTTTGCGCAGACAAACTCTGGGGCCAACGTCCTGACTTTC. Protein sequence: CASSAFAQTNSGANVLTF.

This clonotype came up many times. The V gene is TRBV7-8, the J gene TRBJ1-2; 8 bases fit TRBD1. The CDR3 extends over 15 amino acids. Per germline, CDR1 SGHVS and CDR2 FQNEAQ. V was pared by 5 bases and J by 0 bases, with 5 bases of the junction left unmatched. CDR3 loop: CASSDRDRSNYGYTF. The DNA for the CDR3 is TGTGCCAGCAGCGATCGGGACAGGTCTAACTATGGCTACACCTTC.

With respect to this clonotype: One base away lies a much larger clone, so this may be a sequencing read error. The chain carries TRBV7-2 and TRBJ1-4; TRBD1 matches 7 bases. V was pared by 6 bases and J by 3 bases, with 10 bases of the junction left unmatched. CDR3 length: 16 residues. CDR1 SGHTA and CDR2 FQGNSA come from the germline V gene. Here the CDR3 reads CASRSMPTGSNEKLFF. The CDR3 nucleotides read TGTGCCAGCAGATCCATGCCGACAGGGTCTAATGAAAAACTGTTTTTT.

Details on this clonotype: A much more abundant neighbour one base away suggests this may be a read error. The rearrangement joins TRBV7-8 to TRBJ1-4, with TRBD1 identical over 7 bases. There are 16 residues in the CDR3. Per germline, CDR1 SGHVS and CDR2 FQNEAQ. V gave up 5 bases and J gave up 10 bases; unmatched junction bases: 16. The CDR3 protein is CASSPVRQGRRVKLFF. CDR3 sequence (DNA): TGTGCCAGCAGCCCGGTTCGACAGGGTCGACGTGTAAAACTGTTTTTT.

The chain combines TRBV20-1 with TRBJ1-1; perhaps TRBD1 as D (6 bases). This CDR3 comprises 11 residues. Looked up from germline, CDR1 is DFQATT and CDR2 is SNEGSKA (reference sequence). The CDR3 reads CRPQGGTEAFF. In DNA, the CDR3 is TGCAGACCACAGGGCGGTACTGAAGCTTTCTTT.

The V call is TRBV3-1, the J call TRBJ2-3; D possibly corresponds to TRBD2 (6 bases). The CDR3 covers 13 residues. Germline V gives CDR1 LGHDT, CDR2 YNNKEL (reference sequence). Trimming stripped 1 base from V and 5 bases from J, with 7 bases between. In nucleotides, the CDR3 is TGTGCCAGCAGCCAAGGGGGGGTAGATACGCAGTATTTT. This codes for CASSQGGVDTQYF.

The sample holds a few counts of this clonotype. This sequence joins TRBV6-2 or TRBV6-3 and TRBJ2-2; D is undetermined. V gave up 6 bases and J gave up 1 base, with 9 bases separating them. Germline V gene sequence: CDR1 MNHEY, CDR2 SVGEGT. The CDR3 runs 14 residues. The CDR3 sequence: CASSRTKNTGELFF. In DNA, the CDR3 is TGTGCCAGCAGCCGGACCAAGAACACCGGGGAGCTGTTTTTT.

This clonotype appeared many times. The chain recombines TRBV4-1 with TRBJ1-1, with TRBD1 identical over 9 bases. V gave up 2 bases and J gave up 7 bases; unmatched junction bases: 8. Germline V gives CDR1 MGHRA, CDR2 YSYEKL. The CDR3 is 15 residues long. The CDR3 nucleotides read TGCGCCAGCAGCCAAACAACAGGGGGCCTGAGTGAAGCTTTCTTT. Protein product: CASSQTTGGLSEAFF.

This chain links TRBV11-2 with TRBJ2-7, with TRBD2 as a possible D gene (5 bases). Trimming took 2 bases from V and 3 from J, leaving 11 bases between them. This CDR3 has 14 residues. Germline CDR1 reads SGHAT; CDR2 reads FQNNGV. DNA for the CDR3: TGTGCCAGCAGCTTAAATCTGGGAGACTACGAGCAGTACTTC. This codes for CASSLNLGDYEQYF.

The J gene is TRBJ2-7, the V gene TRBV7-9, with no clear D. Germline-derived CDR1 and CDR2 are SEHNR and FQNEAQ (reference sequence). V was pared by 5 bases and J by 5 bases, with 16 bases between. The CDR3 runs to 14 residues. CDR3 loop: CASSPPAGSNEQYF. In DNA form, the CDR3 reads TGTGCCAGCAGCCCACCAGCCGGGTCTAACGAGCAGTACTTC.

In its sample, this clonotype was seen a few times. CDR3 bases: TGCGCCAGCAGCCAAGGACCCGGAGGGGATACGCAGTATTTT. This translates into CASSQGPGGDTQYF. The chain uses TRBV4-1 and TRBJ2-3, with D perhaps TRBD2 (6 bases). V lost 1 base and J 6 bases, leaving 11 bases between the germline ends. The length of the CDR3 is 14 residues. Germline CDR1 MGHRA, CDR2 YSYEKL.

This sequence joins TRBV4-1 and TRBJ2-1; 8 bases are shared with TRBD2. The ends lost 4 bases at V and 6 bases at J; junction bases unmatched: 8. This CDR3 has 15 residues. Germline CDR1 is MGHRA and CDR2 is YSYEKL. In DNA, the CDR3 is TGCGCCAGCAGCCCTCGGGCGAGCGGGGGCAATGAGCAGTTCTTC. Encoded protein: CASSPRASGGNEQFF.

This clonotype has a handful of counts. The gene calls are TRBV6-1 and TRBJ2-1; 7 bases line up with TRBD2. Per the germline V gene, CDR1 is MNHNS and CDR2 is SASEGT. After removal of 3 bases from V and 3 bases from J, the junction contained 14 bases not matched to a gene. The CDR3 covers 18 residues. CDR3 residues: CASSDALFGLAVYNEQFF. As DNA, the CDR3 is TGTGCCAGCAGTGACGCCCTCTTCGGGCTAGCGGTCTACAATGAGCAGTTCTTC.

This clonotype appeared once. The gene calls are TRBV9 and TRBJ2-3; no reliable D call. This CDR3 has 16 residues. V was pared by 0 bases and J by 4 bases, with 15 bases between. Germline CDR1 SGDLS, CDR2 YYNGEE. CDR3 loop: CASSVAPSTGADTQYF. For the CDR3, the DNA is TGTGCCAGCAGCGTAGCCCCATCTACTGGCGCAGATACGCAGTATTTT.

This clonotype was detected ten times or more. The chain joins TRBV28 to TRBJ1-1; D may be TRBD1 (6 bases). CDR1 and CDR2 from the germline V gene are MDHEN and SYDVKM. V lost 2 bases to trimming and J lost 5 bases, with 12 bases between them. The CDR3 contains 14 residues. Here the CDR3 reads CASSLNTGITEAFF. The CDR3 coding sequence is TGTGCCAGCAGTTTAAATACAGGGATAACTGAAGCTTTCTTT. Using reference TRBV28 and TRBJ1-1 for the parts outside the CDR3, the full variable domain is DVKVTQSSRYLVKRTGEKVFLECVQDMDHENMFWYRQDPGLGLRLIYFSYDVKMKEKGDIPEGYSVSREKKERFSLILESASTNQTSMYLCASSLNTGITEAFFGQGTRLTVV.

This clonotype was found many times. The V call is TRBV7-6, the J call TRBJ2-3; 10 nucleotides match TRBD2. The V gene's germline CDR1 is SGHVS and CDR2 FNYEAQ. The CDR3 is made up of 15 amino acids. The J segment lost 6 bases and the V segment lost 8 bases, leaving 11 bases of the junction unmatched. The CDR3 DNA follows: TGTGCCAGCGGTTGGAGCGGGGGGGCATGGGATACGCAGTATTTT. As protein: CASGWSGGAWDTQYF.

V and J are TRBV6-1 and TRBJ1-3, with a possible D match to TRBD1 (6 bases). The V gene lost 6 bases and the J gene lost 4 bases, with 19 bases spanning the gap. Germline V gene sequence: CDR1 MNHNS, CDR2 SASEGT. This CDR3 has 16 amino acids. CDR3 protein: CASRGKADRLGNTIYF. CDR3 nucleotide sequence: TGTGCCAGCAGAGGGAAGGCGGACAGACTAGGAAACACCATATATTTT.

This clonotype was recorded at least ten times. The chain employs TRBV7-2 and TRBJ1-5; D remains unclear. Germline CDR1 reads SGHTA; CDR2 reads FQGNSA. The CDR3 consists of 13 residues. V lost 0 bases and J 6 bases, leaving 6 bases between the germline ends. DNA for the CDR3: TGTGCCAGCAGCTTAGCGGAGGGTCAGCCCCAGCATTTT. Residues: CASSLAEGQPQHF.

This clonotype was recorded at least ten times. The V and J genes are TRBV11-3 and TRBJ2-2, with 8 bases matching TRBD1. Germline loops: CDR1 SGHNT, CDR2 YENEEA. J was trimmed by 7 bases and V by 3 bases; bases with no gene match: 4. This CDR3 contains 14 residues. CDR3 residues: CASSFGQGDGELFF. The CDR3 bases are TGTGCCAGCAGCTTTGGACAGGGCGACGGGGAGCTGTTTTTT.

To note about this clonotype: No conserved phenylalanine or tryptophan ends this CDR3, so it is likely a read error. This chain links TRBV7-2 with TRBJ1-3; D gene ambiguous. The germline V gene encodes CDR1 SGHTA and CDR2 FQGNSA. The CDR3 loop spans 14 amino acids. CDR3 nucleotides: TGTGCCAGCAGCTTAAACTTGGGTGGAAACCCCATATATTGT. Amino acids: CASSLNLGGNPIYC.

A remark on this clonotype: A junction end diverges from the germline sequence, so it may reflect a read error. The gene calls are TRBV7-2 and TRBJ1-2; perhaps TRBD1 as D (5 bases). The germline V gene encodes CDR1 SGHTA and CDR2 FQGNSA. The CDR3 is 14 amino acids. The CDR3, as DNA: TGTGCCAGCAGCTTAGATGAGGGGATGTATGTCTACAACTTC. It codes for CASSLDEGMYVYNF.